The sequence of this T cell receptor beta chain was determined in a study of cytomegalovirus exposure and HLA in healthy donors. In the PCR, 60 Vbeta and 13 Jbeta primers were used. TCRdb keeps only in-frame clones here, not all; method: immunoSEQ multiplex PCR. This sample has 130,000 to 150,000 clones, with about 73% found just once. This TCR came from a man aged 35 to 55 in good health and CMV-seropositive. The sequencing input was PBMCs.

In nucleotides, the CDR3 is TGTGCCAGCTCACCGACAGGTTTCTCTGGGGCCAACGTCCTGACTTTC. Its protein is CASSPTGFSGANVLTF. The chain carries TRBV18 and TRBJ2-6; D is possibly TRBD1 (6 bases). Germline V lookup: CDR1 KGHSH, CDR2 LQKENI. This CDR3 is 16 amino acids long. V was pared by 3 bases and J by 0 bases, with 9 bases between.